The 29 T cell receptor beta chains presented below share a single source sample, sequenced in a study of T cell repertoires in cytomegalovirus infection. TCRdb re-called the reads with MiXCR, one entry per CDR3 protein. The sample includes 210,000 or so distinct CDR3 sequences, 6% to 8% seen only once; the top ten take around 6%. Sequences were obtained from PBMCs. The receptors shown here come from a human donor in good health (CMV status not recorded). Some clones in this sample may be carry-over from other donors' samples.

V is TRBV20-1 and J is TRBJ1-4, with 11 bases matching TRBD1. The germline V gene has CDR1 DFQATT and CDR2 SNEGSKA (reference sequence). Trimming cost V 3 bases and J 3 bases; bases outside gene matches: 3. This CDR3 spans 15 amino acids. Here the CDR3 reads CSARDRGQSNEKLFF. The CDR3 DNA follows: TGCAGTGCTAGGGACAGGGGGCAATCTAATGAAAAACTGTTTTTT.

This clonotype was recorded at least ten times. The V and J genes are TRBV4-1 and TRBJ1-5; D call uncertain. This CDR3 region has 18 residues. The V gene's germline CDR1 is MGHRA and CDR2 YSYEKL. Deletions cut 2 bases from V and 3 bases from J, with 20 bases between. The chain's CDR3 is CASSQTLPGPRNNQPQHF. The CDR3 DNA follows: TGCGCCAGCAGCCAAACCCTTCCTGGGCCTCGGAACAATCAGCCCCAGCATTTT.

This clonotype was recorded many times. The chain has TRBV7-2 and TRBJ1-3; D possibly corresponds to TRBD1 (6 bases). Trimming cost V 5 bases and J 4 bases, with 12 bases left between them. This CDR3 is 14 amino acids long. Looked up from germline, CDR1 is SGHTA and CDR2 is FQGNSA. The CDR3 spells CASSPTGWGNTIYF. The DNA for the CDR3 is TGTGCCAGCAGCCCAACAGGGTGGGGAAACACCATATATTTT.

This clonotype was counted only a few times. The V call is TRBV14, the J call TRBJ2-7; D might be TRBD1 (6 bases). Germline V gene data show CDR1 as SGHDN and CDR2 as FVKESK. The CDR3 runs 16 residues. V lost 0 bases, J lost 0 bases, and 12 bases lay in between. Here the CDR3 reads CASSQEGTGRSYEQYF. In DNA form, the CDR3 reads TGTGCCAGCAGCCAAGAAGGAACAGGGCGCTCCTACGAGCAGTACTTC.

Remarks on this clonotype: A read error may be the cause here, since a much bigger clone is one base away. This chain connects TRBV4-3 to TRBJ2-1; weak D call: TRBD2 (5 bases). This CDR3 has 14 residues. Germline lookup yields CDR1 LGHNA and CDR2 YSLEER. The CDR3, as DNA: TGCACCAGCAGCCGGGCGGCGGGTTTCCCTGAGCAGTTCTTC. Translating gives CTSSRAAGFPEQFF.

In its sample, this clonotype was seen many times. The chain combines TRBV2 with TRBJ1-5, with 9 bases lining up with TRBD1. Germline V CDR1 and CDR2: SNHLY, FYNNEI. V lost 6 bases to trimming and J lost 7 bases; unmatched junction nucleotides: 10. This CDR3 region has 15 residues. CDR3 DNA: TGTGCCAGCAGGGGGGACAGGGTAGGGCGACAGCCCCAGCATTTT. Protein: CASRGDRVGRQPQHF. The full variable domain, completed using reference TRBV2 and TRBJ1-5, is EPEVTQTPSHQVTQMGQEVILRCVPISNHLYFYWYRQILGQKVEFLVSFYNNEISEKSEIFDDQFSVERPDGSNFTLKIRSTKLEDSAMYFCASRGDRVGRQPQHFGDGTRLSIL.

This clonotype was detected many times. The CDR3 loop is CSAPPPEGYYGYTF. The CDR3 DNA sequence: TGCAGCGCTCCCCCCCCTGAGGGCTACTATGGCTACACCTTC. The chain couples TRBV29-1 to TRBJ1-2, with unresolved D. The CDR3 extends over 14 amino acids. In germline, CDR1 is SQVTM, CDR2 ANQGSEA. Trimming pared 7 bases from V and 3 bases from J, leaving 18 bases between.

V gene TRBV28 combines with J gene TRBJ2-2, with D uncertain. V shed 3 bases and J shed 5 bases, with 7 bases lying between them. The CDR3 extends over 13 amino acids. Per germline, CDR1 MDHEN and CDR2 SYDVKM. CDR3 DNA sequence: TGTGCCAGCAGTTTTGTGGGAACCGGGGAGCTGTTTTTT. It yields the protein CASSFVGTGELFF.

This clonotype was found once. A much larger clone is a single base away; this may be a read error. The chain has TRBV20-1 and TRBJ1-2; D uncertain. This CDR3 has 12 amino acids. Germline assignment: CDR1 DFQATT and CDR2 SNEGSKA (reference sequence). Trimming cost V 7 bases and J 4 bases, with 13 bases left between them. CDR3 protein: CSVSRGTYGYTF. CDR3 coding DNA: TGCAGTGTCTCGCGGGGTACCTATGGCTACACCTTC.

Many counts were recorded for this clonotype. The V call is TRBV29-1, the J call TRBJ2-7, with unresolved D. Germline V gene sequence: CDR1 SQVTM, CDR2 ANQGSEA. Trimming left V 3 bases short and J 4 bases short, with 10 bases between. This CDR3 contains 12 residues. The CDR3 spells CSVDSGRYEQYF. The CDR3 nucleotides read TGCAGCGTTGATAGTGGTCGGTACGAGCAGTACTTC.

This clonotype was detected many times. V usage is TRBV7-2 and J usage is TRBJ1-1; 7 bases are shared with TRBD1. The V and J ends lost 7 bases and 8 bases, in that order; junction bases with no gene match: 4. Germline V CDR1 and CDR2: SGHTA, FQGNSA. This CDR3 is built from 11 residues. For the CDR3, the DNA is TGTGCCAGCAACCGGGACAGCGAAGCTTTCTTT. Protein: CASNRDSEAFF.

This clonotype has a count of ten or more. The V and J genes are TRBV6-2 or TRBV6-3 and TRBJ2-7; no clear D. CDR1 is MNHEY and CDR2 is SVGEGT in the germline V gene. V lost 4 bases, J lost 2 bases, and 9 bases lay in between. The length of the CDR3 is 13 residues. Here the CDR3 DNA reads TGTGCCAGCAGTTCCCCTGCAACCTACGAGCAGTACTTC. It specifies CASSSPATYEQYF.

In this sample, this clonotype turned up many times. The chain recombines TRBV6-1 with TRBJ2-3, with a possible D match to TRBD2 (5 bases). The germline V and J ends were trimmed by 5 bases and 2 bases, with 20 bases remaining between them. Germline CDR1 MNHNS, CDR2 SASEGT. The CDR3 runs to 17 residues. CDR3 in amino acids: CASSPRVGSFPTDTQYF. The CDR3, as DNA: TGTGCCAGCAGTCCCCGGGTGGGGAGTTTCCCCACAGATACGCAGTATTTT.

Comment on this clonotype: Given a much more abundant clone one base away, this may be a read error. The V gene is TRBV19, the J gene TRBJ2-3, with 11 bases matching TRBD1. J was trimmed by 5 bases and V by 8 bases; bases with no gene match: 12. Germline CDR1 is LNHDA and CDR2 is SQIVND (reference sequence). CDR3 length: 16 residues. DNA for the CDR3: TGTGCCAGTCGTCTTCGGACAGGGGGCGCCGGAGATACGCAGTATTTT. Its protein product is CASRLRTGGAGDTQYF.

The CDR3 sequence is CASSPPTASSYEQYF. CDR3 DNA: TGTGCCAGCTCACCACCGACGGCGAGCTCCTACGAGCAGTACTTC. The chain combines TRBV18 with TRBJ2-7; D is unresolved. Germline V gene sequence: CDR1 KGHSH, CDR2 LQKENI. V lost 0 bases to trimming and J lost 0 bases, with 9 bases between them. CDR3 size: 15 residues. Filled out from reference TRBV18 and TRBJ2-7, the complete variable domain reads NAGVMQNPRHLVRRRGQEARLRCSPMKGHSHVYWYRQLPEEGLKFMVYLQKENIIDESGMPKERFSAEFPKEGPSILRIQQVVRGDSAAYFCASSPPTASSYEQYFGPGTRLTVT.

This clonotype was detected many times. This chain links TRBV14 with TRBJ2-3; tentatively, D is TRBD2 (5 bases). This CDR3 region has 13 residues. Trimming shortened V by 0 bases and J by 8 bases, and 9 bases separated the two germline ends. The germline gives CDR1 SGHDN, CDR2 FVKESK. CDR3 in DNA: TGTGCCAGCAGCCAAGATTTGGACTCTACGCAGTATTTT. Residues: CASSQDLDSTQYF. Based on the CDR3 plus reference TRBV14 and TRBJ2-3, the full variable domain is EAGVTQFPSHSVIEKGQTVTLRCDPISGHDNLYWYRRVMGKEIKFLLHFVKESKQDESGMPNNRFLAERTGGTYSTLKVQPAELEDSGVYFCASSQDLDSTQYFGPGTRLTVL.

This clonotype was found many times. The V and J genes are TRBV7-2 and TRBJ2-2, with 11 bases aligning to TRBD2. V was pared by 6 bases and J by 1 base, with 7 bases of the junction left unmatched. Germline V gives CDR1 SGHTA, CDR2 FQGNSA. CDR3 length: 17 residues. CDR3 loop: CASRSTSGVLNTGELFF. The CDR3 nucleotides read TGTGCCAGCAGGTCGACTAGCGGGGTCTTGAACACCGGGGAGCTGTTTTTT.

This clonotype was recorded at least ten times. This chain connects TRBV7-2 to TRBJ1-4; TRBD1 might be the D (6 bases). The CDR3 totals 14 residues. In germline, CDR1 is SGHTA, CDR2 FQGNSA. Trimming left V 3 bases short and J 6 bases short, with 11 bases between. The CDR3 loop reads CASSFRGIDEKLFF. CDR3 nucleotide sequence: TGTGCCAGCAGCTTCAGGGGAATCGATGAAAAACTGTTTTTT.

This clonotype was seen many times. The chain is built from TRBV7-2 and TRBJ1-1; 7 bases align to TRBD1. The trim removed 5 bases at V and 1 base at J, leaving 4 bases unmatched. Germline-derived CDR1 and CDR2 are SGHTA and FQGNSA. CDR3 size: 14 residues. CDR3 in DNA: TGTGCCAGCAGCCCTCAGGGGGGGAACACTGAAGCTTTCTTT. It is translated as CASSPQGGNTEAFF.

CDR3 protein: CASSYFARSETQYF. In nucleotides, the CDR3 is TGTGCCAGCAGTTACTTCGCGCGAAGTGAGACCCAGTACTTC. The chain uses TRBV6-5 and TRBJ2-5; D unclear. CDR3 size: 14 residues. Per the germline V gene, CDR1 is MNHEY and CDR2 is SVGAGI. V was shortened by 1 base and J by 5 bases, with 11 bases between the two germline ends.

This clonotype was recorded many times. The CDR3 sequence: CSARGFSGYTF. The CDR3 nucleotides are TGCAGTGCTAGAGGGTTTAGCGGCTACACCTTC. The chain links TRBV20-1 to TRBJ1-2, with D hard to call. The germline CDR1 and CDR2 sequences are DFQATT and SNEGSKA (reference sequence). The CDR3 runs 11 residues. Trimming removed 1 base from V and 8 bases from J, with 8 bases in between.

This clonotype was found many times. V and J are TRBV10-3 and TRBJ1-1; 8 nucleotides match TRBD1. The ends lost 6 bases at V and 11 bases at J; junction bases unmatched: 8. In germline, CDR1 is ENHRY, CDR2 SYGVKD. The CDR3 extends over 12 amino acids. The CDR3 here is CAISGTGEVAFF. The CDR3 coding sequence is TGTGCCATCAGCGGGACAGGAGAGGTGGCTTTCTTT.

There are many counts of this clonotype. This chain joins TRBV14 and TRBJ1-1, with no clear D. The CDR3 consists of 16 residues. The V and J ends lost 0 bases and 1 base respectively, with 12 bases between them. The germline gives CDR1 SGHDN, CDR2 FVKESK. Here the CDR3 DNA reads TGTGCCAGCAGCCAAGAATCGTTTGTTTGGAACACTGAAGCTTTCTTT. Translating it yields CASSQESFVWNTEAFF.

This clonotype occurred many times. The chain links TRBV7-8 to TRBJ2-3, with unresolved D. Germline CDR1 reads SGHVS; CDR2 reads FQNEAQ. The CDR3 length is 15 residues. Trimming took off 3 bases at V and 3 bases at J, with 13 bases between the two ends. The CDR3 spells CASSFSRMGTDTQYF. CDR3 nucleotide sequence: TGTGCCAGCAGCTTTAGCCGGATGGGAACAGATACGCAGTATTTT.

The rearrangement links TRBV28 to TRBJ2-5; D not certain. This CDR3 has 15 residues. Deletions cut 6 bases from V and 2 bases from J, with 16 bases between. Germline V lookup: CDR1 MDHEN, CDR2 SYDVKM. CDR3 bases: TGTGCCAGCAGAGGAACACAAAATTTTCAAGAGACCCAGTACTTC. Translating gives CASRGTQNFQETQYF.

This sequence joins TRBV28 and TRBJ2-7; D ambiguous. V lost 6 bases and J lost 3, with 9 bases in between. CDR3 length: 12 amino acids. Germline V gene sequence: CDR1 MDHEN, CDR2 SYDVKM. In DNA, the CDR3 is TGTGCCAGCAGCCCCCTCCACTACGAGCAGTACTTC. Encoded protein: CASSPLHYEQYF.

This clonotype was counted many times. The chain uses TRBV28 and TRBJ2-2; D may correspond to TRBD1 or TRBD2 (5 bases each). V dropped 7 bases and J dropped 0 bases, with 15 bases sitting between them. The CDR3 has 16 amino acids. Germline CDR1 is MDHEN and CDR2 is SYDVKM. CDR3 DNA: TGTGCCAGCACTCAAACCGGGACCGCGAACACCGGGGAGCTGTTTTTT. Translating gives CASTQTGTANTGELFF.

V is TRBV10-3 and J is TRBJ2-5, with 7 bases matching TRBD2. The CDR3 spans 11 residues. Germline values: CDR1 ENHRY, CDR2 SYGVKD. Trimming cost V 11 bases and J 2 bases; bases outside gene matches: 2. The CDR3 protein is CAVGGQETQYF. CDR3 coding DNA: TGTGCCGTCGGGGGGCAAGAGACCCAGTACTTC.

This clonotype was counted many times. The chain employs TRBV18 and TRBJ1-1; 9 nucleotides agree with TRBD1. The length of the CDR3 is 12 residues. With V trimmed by 9 bases and J by 7 bases, 6 bases remained unmatched. The germline V gene encodes CDR1 KGHSH and CDR2 LQKENI. This CDR3 is CASWDRDGEAFF. The DNA of the CDR3 is TGTGCCAGTTGGGACAGGGACGGTGAAGCTTTCTTT.